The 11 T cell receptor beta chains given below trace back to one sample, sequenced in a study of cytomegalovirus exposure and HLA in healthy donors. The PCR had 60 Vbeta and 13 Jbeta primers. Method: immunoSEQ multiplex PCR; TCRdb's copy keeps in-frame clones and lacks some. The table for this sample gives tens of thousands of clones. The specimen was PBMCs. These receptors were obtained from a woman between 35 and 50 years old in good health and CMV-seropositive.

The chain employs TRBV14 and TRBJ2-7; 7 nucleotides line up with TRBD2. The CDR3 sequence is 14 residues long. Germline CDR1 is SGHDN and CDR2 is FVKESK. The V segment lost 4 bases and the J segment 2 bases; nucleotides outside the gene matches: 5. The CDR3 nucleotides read TGTGCCAGCAGCCCGATGGGACTACCCTACGAGCAGTACTTC. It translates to CASSPMGLPYEQYF.

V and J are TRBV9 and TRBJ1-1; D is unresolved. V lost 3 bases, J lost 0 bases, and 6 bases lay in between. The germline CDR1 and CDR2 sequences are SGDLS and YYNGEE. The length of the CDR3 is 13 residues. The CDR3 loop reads CASSGNLNTEAFF. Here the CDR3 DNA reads TGTGCCAGCAGCGGCAACTTGAACACTGAAGCTTTCTTT. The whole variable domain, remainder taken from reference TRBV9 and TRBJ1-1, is DSGVTQTPKHLITATGQRVTLRCSPRSGDLSVYWYQQSLDQGLQFLIQYYNGEERAKGNILERFSAQQFPDLHSELNLSSLELGDSALYFCASSGNLNTEAFFGQGTRLTVV.

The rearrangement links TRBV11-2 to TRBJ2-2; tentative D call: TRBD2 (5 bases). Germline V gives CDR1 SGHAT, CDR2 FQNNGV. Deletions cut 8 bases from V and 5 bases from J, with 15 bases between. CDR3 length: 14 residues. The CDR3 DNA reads TGTGCCAGCTCCAACGGAAGAGGGACCGGGGAGCTGTTTTTT. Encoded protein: CASSNGRGTGELFF.

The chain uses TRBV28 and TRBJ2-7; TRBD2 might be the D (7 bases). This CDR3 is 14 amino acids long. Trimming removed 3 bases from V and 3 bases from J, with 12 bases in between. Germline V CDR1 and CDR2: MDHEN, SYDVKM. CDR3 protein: CASSFVGGLYEQYF. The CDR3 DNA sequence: TGTGCCAGCAGTTTTGTGGGGGGGCTCTACGAGCAGTACTTC.

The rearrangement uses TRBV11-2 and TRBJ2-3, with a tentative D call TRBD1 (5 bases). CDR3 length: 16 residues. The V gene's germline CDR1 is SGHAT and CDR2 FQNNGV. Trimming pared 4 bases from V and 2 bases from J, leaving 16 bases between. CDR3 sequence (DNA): TGTGCCAGCAGCTCGACGCAGGGTAGGGCCACAGATACGCAGTATTTT. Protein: CASSSTQGRATDTQYF.

The CDR3 protein is CASRIPGQGNEQYF. For the CDR3, the DNA is TGTGCCAGCAGGATTCCGGGACAGGGGAACGAGCAGTACTTC. The chain couples TRBV28 to TRBJ2-7, with 10 bases that match TRBD1. CDR1 MDHEN and CDR2 SYDVKM come from the germline V gene. V shed 6 bases and J 5 bases; nucleotides not matched to a gene: 7. The CDR3 is 14 residues long.

CDR3 protein: CASGEQPQHF. In DNA form, the CDR3 reads TGTGCCAGCGGAGAACAGCCCCAGCATTTT. The chain combines TRBV2 with TRBJ1-5; D not certain. The V gene's germline CDR1 is SNHLY and CDR2 FYNNEI. There are 10 residues in the CDR3. V was clipped by 8 bases and J by 7 bases, with 6 bases between them.

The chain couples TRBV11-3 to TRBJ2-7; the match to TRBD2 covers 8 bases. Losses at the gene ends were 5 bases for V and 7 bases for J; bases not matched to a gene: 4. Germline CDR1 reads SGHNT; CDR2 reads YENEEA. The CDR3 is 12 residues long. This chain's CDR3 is CASSREGGEQYF. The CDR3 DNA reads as TGTGCCAGCAGCCGGGAGGGGGGGGAGCAGTACTTC.

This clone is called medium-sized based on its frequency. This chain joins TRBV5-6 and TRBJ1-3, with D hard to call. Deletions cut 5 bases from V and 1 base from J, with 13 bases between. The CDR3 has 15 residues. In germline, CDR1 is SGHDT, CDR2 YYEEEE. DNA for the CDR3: TGTGCCAGCAGTCAGATCGGGGTATCTGGAAACACCATATATTTT. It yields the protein CASSQIGVSGNTIYF.

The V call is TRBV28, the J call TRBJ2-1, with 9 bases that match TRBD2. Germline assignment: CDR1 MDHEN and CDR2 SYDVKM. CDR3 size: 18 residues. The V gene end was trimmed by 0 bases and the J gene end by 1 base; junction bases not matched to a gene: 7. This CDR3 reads CASSLWGSSGKSYNEQFF. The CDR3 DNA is TGTGCCAGCAGTTTATGGGGGTCTAGCGGGAAGTCCTACAATGAGCAGTTCTTC.

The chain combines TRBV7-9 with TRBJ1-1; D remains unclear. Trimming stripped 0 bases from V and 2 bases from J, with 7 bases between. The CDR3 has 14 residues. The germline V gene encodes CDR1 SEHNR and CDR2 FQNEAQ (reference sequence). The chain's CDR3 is CASSLALGNTEAFF. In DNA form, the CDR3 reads TGTGCCAGCAGCTTAGCGCTGGGCAACACTGAAGCTTTCTTT.